This entry lists 19 T cell receptor beta chains sequenced from one sample in a study of blood T cell repertoires in COVID-19 (TCRdb year 2020). Library preparation was by the immunoSEQ multiplex PCR assay. The source is immuneACCESS, and TCRdb retained only in-frame sequences with V and J called. Part of the clones is not carried over; for the studies checked, unresolved V genes explain less than half of this, and the remainder is unexplained. The sample table shows roughly 280,000 clones, and approximately 85% are seen once. 9.5% to 11% of the sample lies in the top ten. The sequencing sample was made of peripheral blood. The receptors were sampled from an older woman with acute or convalescent COVID-19.

The chain combines TRBV6-5 with TRBJ1-3; D is unresolved. With 8 bases removed from V and 0 bases from J, the gap between germline ends came to 8 bases. The CDR3 has 13 amino acids. From germline, CDR1 is MNHEY and CDR2 SVGAGI. For the CDR3, the DNA is TGTGCCAGCCTGCTAACCTCTGGAAACACCATATATTTT. This codes for CASLLTSGNTIYF.

The J gene is TRBJ2-7, the V gene TRBV3-1 (or the pseudogene TRBV3-2); D is possibly TRBD1 (5 bases). Germline CDR1 and CDR2: LGHDT and YNNKEL (reference sequence). CDR3 length equals 12 residues. The V and J ends lost 4 bases and 6 bases respectively, with 10 bases between them. The CDR3 region is CASSPRQGEQYF. The CDR3 nucleotides are TGTGCCAGCAGCCCCCGGCAGGGCGAGCAGTACTTC.

V and J are TRBV5-1 and TRBJ1-4, with 7 bases matching TRBD1. Germline CDR1 is SGHRS and CDR2 is YFSETQ. V dropped 4 bases and J dropped 8; count of bases not matched to a gene: 11. CDR3 length: 15 residues. This CDR3 reads CASSIGAGQEEKLFF. CDR3 in DNA: TGCGCCAGCAGCATAGGGGCCGGACAGGAGGAAAAACTGTTTTTT.

The rearrangement joins TRBV11-2 to TRBJ2-1, with 7 bases lining up with TRBD1. The CDR3 loop spans 16 amino acids. Per germline, CDR1 SGHAT and CDR2 FQNNGV. Unmatched junction bases numbered 6, after V lost 3 bases and J lost 1 base. In DNA, the CDR3 is TGTGCCAGCAGCTTTAGGCAGGACAGGTCCTACAATGAGCAGTTCTTC. Its protein is CASSFRQDRSYNEQFF.

The V call is TRBV6-5, the J call TRBJ1-4; D not certain. V lost 9 bases and J 3 bases, leaving 5 bases between the germline ends. Germline CDR1 and CDR2: MNHEY and SVGAGI. The CDR3 has 11 residues. The CDR3 reads CASVSNEKLFF. Written as DNA, the CDR3 is TGTGCCAGTGTCTCTAATGAAAAACTGTTTTTT.

V is TRBV27 and J is TRBJ2-7, with 9 nucleotides matching TRBD2. Per germline, CDR1 MNHEY and CDR2 SMNVEV (reference sequence). V gave up 4 bases and J gave up 6 bases; unmatched junction bases: 10. The CDR3 is made up of 15 amino acids. CDR3 sequence: CASSYLPGLAREQYF. CDR3 nucleotides: TGTGCCAGCAGTTACCTCCCGGGACTAGCTCGCGAGCAGTACTTC.

CDR3 bases: TGCGCCAGCAGCCTGATCGCGGGGGGTAATAGTGGAAACACCATATATTTT. Protein product: CASSLIAGGNSGNTIYF. The rearrangement joins TRBV5-1 to TRBJ1-3, with a weak D call TRBD1 (5 bases). Germline assignment: CDR1 SGHRS and CDR2 YFSETQ. V was cut by 4 bases and J by 3 bases, with 20 bases left in between. The CDR3 runs 17 residues.

The sample holds one count of this clone. The rearrangement joins TRBV9 to TRBJ2-2; TRBD2 aligns across 8 bases. The junction had 8 bases not matched to a gene; V was cut back by 4 bases and J by 6 bases. The CDR3 sequence is 15 residues long. Per the germline V gene, CDR1 is SGDLS and CDR2 is YYNGEE. The CDR3 loop is CASSPGGTYAGELFF. CDR3 DNA sequence: TGTGCCAGCAGCCCGGGGGGGACCTACGCCGGGGAGCTGTTTTTT.

As for this clone: In the same sample, other DNA sequences code for this CDR3. The chain recombines TRBV24-1 with TRBJ2-3; TRBD1 is a possible D gene (5 bases). The length of the CDR3 is 12 residues. Germline V gives CDR1 KGHDR, CDR2 SFDVKD. V gave up 3 bases and J gave up 6 bases, with 6 bases separating them. CDR3 in DNA: TGTGCCACCAGTGATCCAGGGGATACGCAGTATTTT. This translates into CATSDPGDTQYF.

This chain joins TRBV9 and TRBJ2-1; weak D call: TRBD2 (5 bases). There are 15 residues in the CDR3. Trimming removed 3 bases at V and 9 bases at J, with 19 bases between. Germline CDR1 reads SGDLS; CDR2 reads YYNGEE. The CDR3 region has the DNA TGTGCCAGCAGCGCTACCCCCCTTTCAAGCGGTGAGCAGTTCTTC. Translated, it gives CASSATPLSSGEQFF.

V and J are TRBV6-5 and TRBJ1-1; D possibly corresponds to TRBD1 (6 bases). V lost 7 bases and J 8 bases, leaving 14 bases between the germline ends. Germline CDR1 is MNHEY and CDR2 is SVGAGI. The CDR3 runs to 12 residues. CDR3: CASTPGGYEAFF. CDR3 nucleotide sequence: TGTGCCAGCACCCCTGGGGGCTACGAAGCTTTCTTT.

The chain joins TRBV12-3 or TRBV12-4 to TRBJ1-2; no firm D call. V was trimmed by 1 base and J by 6 bases, leaving 9 bases between them. There are 13 residues in the CDR3. In nucleotides, the CDR3 is TGTGCCAGCAGTTTAGGACCCGGGGATGGCTACACCTTC. It specifies CASSLGPGDGYTF.

The V call is TRBV12-3 or TRBV12-4, the J call TRBJ1-2; D ambiguous. The V end lost 6 bases, the J end lost 1 base, and 9 bases lay between the germline ends. The CDR3 extends over 13 amino acids. CDR3 nucleotides: TGTGCCAGCAGCCTAGACGTTAACTATGGCTACACCTTC. It is translated as CASSLDVNYGYTF.

V gene TRBV2 combines with J gene TRBJ2-7, with 9 bases identical to TRBD2. Germline CDR1 and CDR2: SNHLY and FYNNEI. CDR3 size: 15 residues. The J segment lost 7 bases and the V segment lost 6 bases, leaving 13 bases of the junction unmatched. Here the CDR3 reads CASRRGGSGGGEQYF. CDR3 sequence (DNA): TGTGCCAGCAGGCGCGGAGGTAGCGGGGGTGGGGAGCAGTACTTC.

The J gene is TRBJ2-3, the V gene TRBV2; 13 bases align to TRBD2. CDR3 length equals 16 residues. The junction had 7 bases not matched to a gene; V was cut back by 6 bases and J by 4 bases. CDR1 and CDR2 (germline): SNHLY, FYNNEI. The CDR3 region has the DNA TGTGCCAGCAGGCGGACTAGCGGGGGCGGGGCAGATACGCAGTATTTT. Translated, it gives CASRRTSGGGADTQYF.

This clone was seen once. Here the CDR3 DNA reads TGTGCCAGCAGTTACTCCCAGGATACGCAGTATTTT. Protein: CASSYSQDTQYF. This rearrangement joins TRBV6-6 to TRBJ2-3; unclear D gene. The CDR3 has 12 residues. With 0 bases removed from V and 6 bases from J, the gap between germline ends came to 4 bases. The germline V gene encodes CDR1 MNHNY and CDR2 SVGAGI (reference sequence).

The V and J genes are TRBV5-1 and TRBJ1-1; TRBD1 is a possible D gene (6 bases). Trimming stripped 4 bases from V and 0 bases from J, with 13 bases between. Germline CDR1 is SGHRS and CDR2 is YFSETQ. CDR3 length equals 15 residues. In nucleotides, the CDR3 is TGCGCCAGCAGCGGAGGACAGACCATGAACACTGAAGCTTTCTTT. Protein: CASSGGQTMNTEAFF.

V gene TRBV15 combines with J gene TRBJ2-3, with 7 bases matching TRBD2. The trim removed 5 bases at V and 1 base at J, leaving 6 bases unmatched. Germline values: CDR1 LNHNV, CDR2 YYDKDF (reference sequence). The CDR3 runs 15 residues. CDR3 DNA sequence: TGTGCCACCAGCCGGCTAGCGGTCCGCACAGATACGCAGTATTTT. It specifies CATSRLAVRTDTQYF.

V and J are TRBV18 and TRBJ1-3; D ambiguous. Germline V gives CDR1 KGHSH, CDR2 LQKENI. V shed 3 bases and J shed 0 bases, with 15 bases lying between them. The CDR3 loop spans 17 amino acids. The CDR3 DNA reads TGTGCCAGCTCACCTTCGACGGCGAGGGTCTCTGGAAACACCATATATTTT. This translates into CASSPSTARVSGNTIYF.